Listed here are 2 T cell receptor beta chains from one sample, sequenced in a study of cytomegalovirus exposure and HLA in healthy donors. The PCR had 60 Vbeta and 13 Jbeta primers. Libraries were prepared by immunoSEQ multiplex PCR; TCRdb keeps only in-frame clonotypes and omits some of them. Of about 100,000 clones listed, around 82% are singletons. Sequenced sample: PBMCs. All receptors derive from a woman between 35 and 50 years old in good health and CMV-seronegative.

This chain joins TRBV2 and TRBJ2-7; D not resolved. Germline V gives CDR1 SNHLY, CDR2 FYNNEI. This CDR3 region has 16 residues. V lost 6 bases and J lost 0, with 18 bases in between. The CDR3 spells CASRGPRIKSSYEQYF. The CDR3 coding sequence is TGTGCCAGCAGGGGCCCCCGGATTAAAAGCTCCTACGAGCAGTACTTC. Complete variable domain (other parts from reference TRBV2 and TRBJ2-7): EPEVTQTPSHQVTQMGQEVILRCVPISNHLYFYWYRQILGQKVEFLVSFYNNEISEKSEIFDDQFSVERPDGSNFTLKIRSTKLEDSAMYFCASRGPRIKSSYEQYFGPGTRLTVT.

This clone was observed once. The chain uses TRBV4-1 and TRBJ2-7; the match to TRBD2 covers 11 bases. Losses at the gene ends were 2 bases for V and 3 bases for J; bases not matched to a gene: 6. Germline-derived CDR1 and CDR2 are MGHRA and YSYEKL. The CDR3 runs 16 residues. The CDR3 sequence: CASSQYRTSGLYEQYF. The CDR3, as DNA: TGCGCCAGCAGCCAATATAGGACTAGCGGGCTCTACGAGCAGTACTTC.